This T cell receptor (beta chain) emerged from a study of cytomegalovirus exposure and HLA in healthy donors. Overall study results and limits: High sensitivity and specificity were reportedly achieved when the classifier diagnosed cytomegalovirus status. After further analysis at a later stage, 17,000 or so TCR beta sequences were associated with HLA alleles at 0.05 false discovery rate. In a later analysis, common viral pathogens appeared linked to several of the most significant clusters.

The study ran its PCR with 60 Vbeta and 13 Jbeta primers. The protocol was immunoSEQ multiplex PCR, while the TCRdb copy is restricted to in-frame clones and leaves out a portion. The sample holds 100,000 or so clones; about 75% are singletons and the top ten take around 10%. With regard to this clone: The antigen is unknown.

Germline lookup yields CDR1 SGHVS and CDR2 FNYEAQ. Trimming took off 1 base at V and 6 bases at J, with 18 bases between the two ends. The CDR3 contains 16 residues. This TCR came from a middle-aged woman in good health and CMV-seropositive. This rearrangement joins TRBV7-6 to TRBJ1-1, with D hard to call. Sequenced: PBMCs. CDR3 protein: CASSLVMGSGQAEAFF. The CDR3 DNA reads as TGTGCCAGCAGCTTAGTGATGGGGAGCGGCCAGGCTGAAGCTTTCTTT.